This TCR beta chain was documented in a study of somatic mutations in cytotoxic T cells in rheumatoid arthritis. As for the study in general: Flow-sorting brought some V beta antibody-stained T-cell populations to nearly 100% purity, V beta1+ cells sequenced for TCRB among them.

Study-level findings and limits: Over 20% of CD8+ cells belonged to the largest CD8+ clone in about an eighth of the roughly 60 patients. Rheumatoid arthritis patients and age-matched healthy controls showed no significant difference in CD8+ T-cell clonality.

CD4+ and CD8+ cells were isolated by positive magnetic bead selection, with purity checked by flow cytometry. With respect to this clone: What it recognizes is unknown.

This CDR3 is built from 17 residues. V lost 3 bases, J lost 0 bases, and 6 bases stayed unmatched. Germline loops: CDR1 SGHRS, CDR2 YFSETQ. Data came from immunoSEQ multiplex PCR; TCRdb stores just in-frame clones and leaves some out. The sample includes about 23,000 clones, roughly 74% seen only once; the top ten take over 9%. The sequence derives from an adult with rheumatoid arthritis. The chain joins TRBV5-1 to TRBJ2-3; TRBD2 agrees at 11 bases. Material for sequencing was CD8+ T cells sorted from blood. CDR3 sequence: CASSSGTSGASTDTQYF. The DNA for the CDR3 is TGCGCCAGCAGCTCCGGGACTAGCGGAGCTAGCACAGATACGCAGTATTTT.